These 19 T cell receptor beta chains were sequenced from one sample in a study of T cell responses to AZD1222 COVID-19 vaccine. TCRdb keeps only in-frame clones here, not all; method: immunoSEQ multiplex PCR. Of about 140,000 clones listed, 85% to 95% were seen once; the top ten hold around 2.3%. The input for sequencing was peripheral blood, taken on day 0 of AZD1222 vaccination. The receptors here all came from an adult in good health.

The chain carries TRBV2 and TRBJ1-6; D unclear. Between the trimmed V and J ends, which lost 6 bases and 12 bases, there was a span of 9 bases. Germline V gene sequence: CDR1 SNHLY, CDR2 FYNNEI. The CDR3 spans 11 residues. The CDR3 spells CASSLLGPLHF. In DNA, the CDR3 is TGTGCCAGCAGCCTATTAGGACCCCTCCACTTT.

The chain links TRBV7-2 to TRBJ1-5; D remains ambiguous. Trimming shortened V by 5 bases and J by 3 bases, and 8 bases separated the two germline ends. The germline V gene has CDR1 SGHTA and CDR2 FQGNSA. The CDR3 is 13 amino acids. In DNA form, the CDR3 reads TGTGCCAGCAGCACGAGAAACAATCAGCCCCAGCATTTT. Translated: CASSTRNNQPQHF. Full variable domain (missing parts from reference TRBV7-2 and TRBJ1-5): GAGVSQSPSNKVTEKGKDVELRCDPISGHTALYWYRQSLGQGLEFLIYFQGNSAPDKSGLPSDRFSAERTGGSVSTLTIQRTQQEDSAVYLCASSTRNNQPQHFGDGTRLSIL.

The chain is built from TRBV5-1 and TRBJ2-7; D is possibly TRBD2 (6 bases). Trimming shortened V by 0 bases and J by 3 bases, and 10 bases separated the two germline ends. Looked up from germline, CDR1 is SGHRS and CDR2 is YFSETQ. The length of the CDR3 is 14 residues. CDR3 nucleotides: TGCGCCAGCAGCTTGGTTCCGGGGGACTACGAGCAGTACTTC. Amino acids: CASSLVPGDYEQYF.

The V and J genes are TRBV28 and TRBJ1-4; D remains unclear. V was trimmed by 3 bases and J by 8 bases, leaving 10 bases between them. The CDR3 is made up of 13 amino acids. Per germline, CDR1 MDHEN and CDR2 SYDVKM. The CDR3 DNA follows: TGTGCCAGCAGTTTTCGGCAGCAAGAAAAACTGTTTTTT. This codes for CASSFRQQEKLFF.

In this sample, this clone turned up once. The chain links TRBV6-6 to TRBJ2-5, with TRBD1 identical over 12 bases. This CDR3 region has 16 residues. Germline CDR1 is MNHNY and CDR2 is SVGAGI (reference sequence). With 5 bases clipped from V and 5 bases from J, the junction kept 9 bases outside the gene matches. This CDR3 reads CASSRGTGGAGETQYF. The CDR3 region has the DNA TGTGCCAGCAGTCGTGGGACAGGGGGCGCTGGGGAGACCCAGTACTTC.

This chain uses TRBV25-1 with TRBJ2-7; D is possibly TRBD1 or TRBD2 (6 bases each). This CDR3 contains 13 residues. V was clipped by 7 bases and J by 0 bases, with 10 bases between them. Germline CDR1 and CDR2: MGHDK and SYGVNS. The CDR3 protein is CASTGGSSYEQYF. CDR3 coding DNA: TGTGCCAGCACCGGGGGCAGCTCCTACGAGCAGTACTTC.

The rearrangement uses TRBV25-1 and TRBJ1-3; no clear D. Trimming pared 2 bases from V and 0 bases from J, leaving 11 bases between. Germline V gives CDR1 MGHDK, CDR2 SYGVNS. The CDR3 runs 16 residues. The CDR3 is CASSEVTVISGNTIYF. The CDR3 DNA follows: TGTGCCAGCAGTGAAGTCACAGTGATCTCTGGAAACACCATATATTTT.

The chain combines TRBV7-9 with TRBJ1-2; D uncertain. V lost 1 base and J lost 8, with 14 bases in between. Germline V gene sequence: CDR1 SEHNR, CDR2 FQNEAQ (reference sequence). The CDR3 extends over 14 amino acids. CDR3 in DNA: TGTGCCAGCAGCTTAGTAGCGGAGGTAGAAGGCTACACCTTC. This codes for CASSLVAEVEGYTF.

The chain uses TRBV6-5 and TRBJ1-1; no firm D call. The CDR3 is made up of 11 amino acids. Trimming stripped 6 bases from V and 6 bases from J, with 8 bases between. The germline gives CDR1 MNHEY, CDR2 SVGAGI. The CDR3 coding sequence is TGTGCCAGCAGATCCCCAGCTGAAGCTTTCTTT. It codes for CASRSPAEAFF.

The rearrangement links TRBV5-5 to TRBJ1-3; unclear D gene. There are 15 residues in the CDR3. V was cut by 0 bases and J by 0 bases, with 7 bases left in between. The germline V gene encodes CDR1 SGHKS and CDR2 YYEKEE (reference sequence). CDR3 nucleotides: TGTGCCAGCAGCTTGGCGGTTAGCTCTGGAAACACCATATATTTT. This codes for CASSLAVSSGNTIYF.

The genes are TRBV2 and TRBJ2-1; D is unclear. Trimming shortened V by 7 bases and J by 8 bases, and 18 bases separated the two germline ends. The length of the CDR3 is 14 residues. Germline CDR1 is SNHLY and CDR2 is FYNNEI. The CDR3 region is CASNVPPNSHEQFF. Written as DNA, the CDR3 is TGTGCCAGCAACGTCCCACCCAATTCCCATGAGCAGTTCTTC.

This chain links TRBV7-3 with TRBJ2-7; the match to TRBD1 covers 7 bases. CDR1 and CDR2 (germline): SGHTA, FQGTGA. The CDR3 is made up of 12 amino acids. The V and J ends lost 4 bases and 7 bases, in that order; junction bases with no gene match: 4. This CDR3 is CASSYPRGEQYF. The CDR3 coding sequence is TGTGCCAGCAGCTATCCCAGGGGGGAGCAGTACTTC.

The rearrangement joins TRBV5-1 to TRBJ1-2; the match to TRBD1 covers 10 bases. With 4 bases clipped from V and 4 bases from J, the junction kept 16 bases outside the gene matches. CDR1 is SGHRS, CDR2 YFSETQ, per germline. The CDR3 is 18 residues long. The CDR3 DNA reads TGCGCCAGCAGCCTCCTCCCGATCGGACAGGGGGGAGGCTATGGCTACACCTTC. Amino acids: CASSLLPIGQGGGYGYTF.

This clone has just one count. The rearrangement uses TRBV18 and TRBJ1-6; 9 bases map to TRBD1. The germline V gene encodes CDR1 KGHSH and CDR2 LQKENI. CDR3 length: 15 amino acids. V trimming: 4 bases; J trimming: 9 bases; junction bases outside the gene matches: 7. CDR3: CASSQTGQGSSPLHF. The CDR3 coding sequence is TGTGCCAGCTCACAGACGGGACAGGGTAGTTCACCCCTCCACTTT.

As regards this clone: Other nucleotide sequences in the sample specify the same CDR3. The V call is TRBV5-5, the J call TRBJ1-3; no firm D call. V was cut by 6 bases and J by 0 bases, with 7 bases left in between. Germline V CDR1 and CDR2: SGHKS, YYEKEE (reference sequence). The CDR3 totals 13 residues. The DNA of the CDR3 is TGTGCCAGCAAGCTGAGCTCTGGAAACACCATATATTTT. It is translated as CASKLSSGNTIYF.

This chain connects TRBV12-3 or TRBV12-4 to TRBJ2-1; D gene ambiguous. The V end was cut by 2 bases, the J end by 7 bases, with 6 bases between. This CDR3 is built from 12 residues. CDR3: CASSLQRNEQFF. Here the CDR3 DNA reads TGTGCCAGCAGTTTACAGAGGAATGAGCAGTTCTTC.

This chain links TRBV18 with TRBJ2-5; D possibly corresponds to TRBD1 (6 bases). V shed 6 bases and J shed 1 base, with 12 bases lying between them. The germline CDR1 and CDR2 sequences are KGHSH and LQKENI. The CDR3 spans 14 residues. The CDR3: CASSHRDRQETQYF. The CDR3 DNA is TGTGCCAGCTCTCACAGGGACCGCCAAGAGACCCAGTACTTC.

The V call is TRBV7-9, the J call TRBJ1-5; 7 nucleotides line up with TRBD1. This CDR3 is 13 amino acids long. Germline CDR1 is SEHNR and CDR2 is FQNEAQ (reference sequence). The V and J ends lost 5 bases and 4 bases, in that order; junction bases with no gene match: 2. Written as DNA, the CDR3 is TGTGCCAGCAGCCAGGGGGGGAATCAGCCCCAGCATTTT. Translating gives CASSQGGNQPQHF. The entire variable domain, with the rest obtained from reference TRBV7-9 and TRBJ1-5, is as follows: DTGVSQNPRHKITKRGQNVTFRCDPISEHNRLYWYRQTLGQGPEFLTYFQNEAQLEKSRLLSDRFSAERPKGSFSTLEIQRTEQGDSAMYLCASSQGGNQPQHFGDGTRLSIL.

The genes are TRBV9 and TRBJ1-1; D ambiguous. The V and J ends lost 4 bases and 0 bases respectively, with 19 bases between them. Germline V gene data show CDR1 as SGDLS and CDR2 as YYNGEE. The CDR3 extends over 17 amino acids. DNA of the CDR3: TGTGCCAGCAGCCTTGAGGCGAGGTTCCGGATGAACACTGAAGCTTTCTTT. This translates into CASSLEARFRMNTEAFF.